These T cell receptor beta chains were read from a single sample in a study of Graves' ophthalmopathy and Graves' hyperthyroidism. TCRdb re-called the multiplex PCR reads through MiXCR, storing one row per CDR3 protein. This sample has just over 400,000 distinct CDR3 sequences, with over 20% found just once. Source material: peripheral blood. These receptors were taken from a woman between 18 and 30 years old with stable Graves' hyperthyroidism. Both conserved end residues are part of each CDR3.

CDR3aa,j_gene,v_gene
CASGRTGDYGYTF,TRBJ1-2,TRBV6-2/TRBV6-3
CSARSRDHYGYTF,TRBJ1-2,TRBV20-1
CASSLPTGNEQYF,TRBJ2-7,TRBV18
CASSQEQTVSGNTIYF,TRBJ1-3,TRBV4-2
CASSYSLTGAQYF,TRBJ2-5,TRBV6-5
CASSQANRNYEQYF,TRBJ2-7,TRBV4-1
CASSLDLAGAPYEQYF,TRBJ2-7,TRBV5-1
CASETGLTPYEQYF,TRBJ2-7,TRBV6-1
CASSVRPSTYEQYF,TRBJ2-7,TRBV18
CVSSHGFNTEAFF,TRBJ1-1,TRBV6-2/TRBV6-3
CAWRAFSGRAYEQYF,TRBJ2-7,TRBV30
CASSYGGGKAKNIQYF,TRBJ2-4,TRBV6-2/TRBV6-3
CAWSLAFREQYF,TRBJ2-7,TRBV30
CASSLFSGVQETQYF,TRBJ2-5,TRBV7-2
CASSLSSGVSTEAFF,TRBJ1-1,TRBV12-3/TRBV12-4
CASSPDPGTYGYTF,TRBJ1-2,TRBV18
CASLGQNYGYTF,TRBJ1-2,TRBV12-3/TRBV12-4
CASSQGQGREQYF,TRBJ2-7,TRBV7-9
CASSRTEPMNTEAFF,TRBJ1-1,TRBV12-3/TRBV12-4
CSARDNGRGIETQYF,TRBJ2-5,TRBV20-1
CASSSRWETQYF,TRBJ2-5,TRBV28
CASSSGPFRGQPQHF,TRBJ1-5,TRBV12-3/TRBV12-4
CASSPRTGVYEQDF,TRBJ2-7,TRBV12-3/TRBV12-4
CASSIIRGLNTEAFF,TRBJ1-1,TRBV5-1